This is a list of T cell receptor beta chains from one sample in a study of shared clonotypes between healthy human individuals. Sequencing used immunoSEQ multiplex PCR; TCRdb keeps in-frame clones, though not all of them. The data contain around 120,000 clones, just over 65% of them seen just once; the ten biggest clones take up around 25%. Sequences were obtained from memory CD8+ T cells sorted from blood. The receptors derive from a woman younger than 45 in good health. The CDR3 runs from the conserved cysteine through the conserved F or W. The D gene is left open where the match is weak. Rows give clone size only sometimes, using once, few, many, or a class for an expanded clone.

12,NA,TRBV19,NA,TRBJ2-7,CASSIAGHEQYF,TGTGCCAGTAGTATTGCTGGCCACGAGCAGTACTTC
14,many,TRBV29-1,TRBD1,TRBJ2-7,CSVVAWTGGNEQYF,TGCAGCGTTGTAGCGTGGACAGGGGGAAATGAGCAGTACTTC
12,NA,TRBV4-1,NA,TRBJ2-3,CASSQAFDTQYF,TGCGCCAGCAGCCAAGCATTCGATACGCAGTATTTT
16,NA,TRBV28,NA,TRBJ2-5,CASSLRLGQIKETQYF,TGTGCCAGCAGTTTAAGGCTGGGTCAGATTAAGGAGACCCAGTACTTC
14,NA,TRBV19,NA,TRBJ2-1,CASSWGGSYNEQFF,TGTGCCAGTAGCTGGGGCGGCTCCTACAATGAGCAGTTCTTC
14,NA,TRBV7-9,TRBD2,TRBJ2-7,CASSLASSGIEQYF,TGTGCCAGCAGCTTAGCATCTAGCGGGATCGAGCAGTACTTC
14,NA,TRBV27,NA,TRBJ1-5,CASSDSVGNQPQHF,TGTGCCAGCAGTGATTCTGTGGGCAATCAGCCCCAGCATTTT
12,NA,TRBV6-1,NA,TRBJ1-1,CASSNLHTEAFF,TGTGCCAGCAGCAATTTACACACTGAAGCTTTCTTT
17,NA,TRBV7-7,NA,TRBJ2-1,CASSLIIGRSSYNEQFF,TGTGCCAGCAGCTTAATCATCGGGCGTAGCTCCTACAATGAGCAGTTCTTC
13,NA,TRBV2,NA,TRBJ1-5,CASRGSPEGPQHF,TGTGCCAGCCGGGGGAGCCCCGAGGGGCCCCAGCATTTT
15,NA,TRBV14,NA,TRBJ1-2,CASSQVRNRDIGYTF,TGTGCCAGCAGCCAAGTTCGGAATCGGGACATCGGCTACACCTTC
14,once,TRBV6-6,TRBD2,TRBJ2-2,CASSYAGGPVPLFF,TGTGCCAGCAGTTATGCGGGGGGTCCCGTTCCGCTGTTTTTT
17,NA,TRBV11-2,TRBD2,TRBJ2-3,CASSLIGAGLAGDTQYF,TGTGCCAGCAGCTTAATCGGGGCGGGACTAGCGGGGGATACGCAGTATTTT
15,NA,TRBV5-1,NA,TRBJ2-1,CASSLDTSSYNEQFF,TGCGCCAGCAGCTTAGACACCAGCTCCTACAATGAGCAGTTCTTC
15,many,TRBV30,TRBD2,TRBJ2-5,CAWTGVAGGQETQYF,TGTGCCTGGACTGGGGTAGCGGGAGGGCAAGAGACCCAGTACTTC
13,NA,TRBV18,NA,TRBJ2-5,CASSPGIQETQYF,TGTGCCAGCTCACCAGGGATTCAAGAGACCCAGTACTTC
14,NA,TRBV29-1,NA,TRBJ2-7,CSVAEDSQIYEQYF,TGCAGCGTTGCAGAGGACAGCCAGATCTACGAGCAGTACTTC
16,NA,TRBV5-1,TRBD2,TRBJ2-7,CASSGGTSDMAYEQYF,TGCGCCAGCAGCGGCGGGACTAGCGATATGGCCTACGAGCAGTACTTC
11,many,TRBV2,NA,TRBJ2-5,CASMTEQTQYF,TGTGCCAGCATGACAGAGCAGACCCAGTACTTC
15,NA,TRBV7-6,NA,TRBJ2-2,CASWDGVSGPGELFF,TGTGCCAGCTGGGACGGCGTTTCCGGACCCGGGGAGCTGTTTTTT
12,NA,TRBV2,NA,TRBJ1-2,CASNGRSYGYTF,TGTGCCAGCAATGGACGGAGTTATGGCTACACCTTC
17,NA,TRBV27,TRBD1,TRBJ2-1,CASSLSFMRTGSNEQFF,TGTGCCAGCAGTTTGTCGTTTATGAGGACAGGGAGCAATGAGCAGTTCTTC
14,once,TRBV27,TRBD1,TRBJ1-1,CASKVADRGAEAFF,TGTGCCAGCAAAGTGGCCGACAGGGGCGCTGAAGCTTTCTTT
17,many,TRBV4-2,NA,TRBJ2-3,CASSQPSGPTGADTQYF,TGTGCCAGCAGCCAACCGAGCGGGCCCACAGGAGCAGATACGCAGTATTTT
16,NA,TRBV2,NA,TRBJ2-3,CASSDGSPRGQDTQYF,TGTGCCAGCAGTGACGGAAGCCCCCGAGGGCAAGATACGCAGTATTTT
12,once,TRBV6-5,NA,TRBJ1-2,CASRDGYYGYTF,TGTGCCAGCAGGGACGGCTACTATGGCTACACCTTC
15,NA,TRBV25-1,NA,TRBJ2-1,CASSDDLTPYNEQFF,TGTGCCAGCAGTGATGACTTGACCCCCTACAATGAGCAGTTCTTC
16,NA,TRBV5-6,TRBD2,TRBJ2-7,CASSLMGASGIYEQYF,TGTGCCAGCAGCTTGATGGGTGCTAGCGGGATTTACGAGCAGTACTTC
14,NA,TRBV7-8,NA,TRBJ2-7,CASSLPGRNYEQYF,TGTGCCAGCAGCTTACCGGGACGCAATTACGAGCAGTACTTC
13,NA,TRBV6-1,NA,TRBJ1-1,CASSAQENTEAFF,TGTGCCAGCAGTGCCCAGGAGAACACTGAAGCTTTCTTT